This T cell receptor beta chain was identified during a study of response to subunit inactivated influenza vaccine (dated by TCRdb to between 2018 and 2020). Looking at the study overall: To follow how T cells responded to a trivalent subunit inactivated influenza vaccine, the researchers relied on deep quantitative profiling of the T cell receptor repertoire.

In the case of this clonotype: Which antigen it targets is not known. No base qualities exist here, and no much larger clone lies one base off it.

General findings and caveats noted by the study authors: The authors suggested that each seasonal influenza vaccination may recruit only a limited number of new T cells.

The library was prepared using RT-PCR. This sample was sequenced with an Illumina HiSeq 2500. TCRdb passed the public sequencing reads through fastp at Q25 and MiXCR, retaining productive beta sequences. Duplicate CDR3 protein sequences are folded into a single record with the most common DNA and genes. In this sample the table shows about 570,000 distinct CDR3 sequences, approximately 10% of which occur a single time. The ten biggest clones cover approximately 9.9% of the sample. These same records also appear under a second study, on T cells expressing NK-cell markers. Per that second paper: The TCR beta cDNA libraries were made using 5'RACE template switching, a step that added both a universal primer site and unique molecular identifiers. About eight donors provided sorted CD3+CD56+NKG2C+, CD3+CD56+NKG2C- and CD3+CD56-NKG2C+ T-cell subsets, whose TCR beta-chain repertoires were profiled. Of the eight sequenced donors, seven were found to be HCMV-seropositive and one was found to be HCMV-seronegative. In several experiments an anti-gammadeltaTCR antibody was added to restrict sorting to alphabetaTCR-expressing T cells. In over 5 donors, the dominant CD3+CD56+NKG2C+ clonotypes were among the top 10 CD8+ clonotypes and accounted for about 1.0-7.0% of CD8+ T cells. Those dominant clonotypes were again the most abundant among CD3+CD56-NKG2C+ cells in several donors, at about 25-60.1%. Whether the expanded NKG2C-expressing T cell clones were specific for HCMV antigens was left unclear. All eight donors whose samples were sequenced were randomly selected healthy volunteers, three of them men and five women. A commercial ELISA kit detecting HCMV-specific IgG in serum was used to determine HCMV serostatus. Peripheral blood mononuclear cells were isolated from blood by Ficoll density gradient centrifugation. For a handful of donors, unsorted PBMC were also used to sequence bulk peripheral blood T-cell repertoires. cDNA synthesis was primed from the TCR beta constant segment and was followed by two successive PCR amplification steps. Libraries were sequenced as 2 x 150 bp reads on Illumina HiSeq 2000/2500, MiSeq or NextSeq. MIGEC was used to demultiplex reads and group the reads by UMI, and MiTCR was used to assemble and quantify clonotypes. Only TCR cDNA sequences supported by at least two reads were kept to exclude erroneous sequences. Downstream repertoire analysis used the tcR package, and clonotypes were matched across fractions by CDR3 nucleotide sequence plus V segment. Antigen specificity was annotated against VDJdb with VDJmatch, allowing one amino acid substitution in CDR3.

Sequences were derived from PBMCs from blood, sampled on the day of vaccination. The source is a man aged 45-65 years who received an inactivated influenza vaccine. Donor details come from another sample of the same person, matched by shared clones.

The CDR3 reads CASSRRLREKLFF. The sequenced DNA: TGTGCCAGCAGTAGGCGACTGAGGGAAAAACTGTTTTTT. Rearrangement joined TRBV6-1 to TRBJ1-4, with the D gene not confidently named. V is clipped by 5 bases and J by 8 bases, and the sequence between their germline boundaries is 12 bases long. The CDR3 numbers 13 residues from cysteine through phenylalanine. The CDR3 DNA has 39 bases and is translated from base 1. Taken from the germline V gene, the CDR1 and CDR2 loops are MNHNS and SASEGT.